Presented here are 17 T cell receptor beta chains from one specimen sequenced in a study of blood T cell repertoires in COVID-19. Method: immunoSEQ multiplex PCR; TCRdb's copy keeps in-frame clones and lacks some. The sample yields about 90,000 clones, roughly nine tenths seen once. The sequenced material came from peripheral blood. All receptors derive from a male donor with acute or convalescent COVID-19.

This chain joins TRBV3-1 (or the pseudogene TRBV3-2) and TRBJ2-7; tentative D call: TRBD1 (6 bases). Trimming left V 5 bases short and J 7 bases short, with 15 bases between. Germline loops: CDR1 LGHDT, CDR2 YNNKEL (reference sequence). The CDR3 spans 13 residues. The CDR3 DNA reads as TGTGCCAGCAGCTTTCTCAGGGGAAGTGAGCAGTACTTC. This sequence encodes CASSFLRGSEQYF.

Only a few counts were recorded for this clone. The chain joins TRBV5-4 to TRBJ2-3, with unresolved D. The V gene's germline CDR1 is SGHNT and CDR2 YYREEE (reference sequence). The CDR3 is 16 amino acids. Trimming removed 0 bases from V and 0 bases from J, with 11 bases in between. CDR3 region: CASSLGSTSSTDTQYF. As DNA, the CDR3 is TGTGCCAGCAGCTTGGGTAGCACTTCTAGCACAGATACGCAGTATTTT.

This sequence joins TRBV6-6 and TRBJ2-2, with D perhaps matching TRBD2 (6 bases). The V and J ends lost 0 bases and 1 base respectively, with 9 bases between them. Germline CDR1 and CDR2: MNHNY and SVGAGI (reference sequence). The CDR3 consists of 16 residues. The chain's CDR3 is CASSYSGRGNTGELFF. For the CDR3, the DNA is TGTGCCAGCAGTTACTCGGGGCGGGGGAACACCGGGGAGCTGTTTTTT.

The chain joins TRBV5-1 to TRBJ2-2; the match to TRBD1 covers 10 bases. The CDR3 has 15 amino acids. The V gene end was trimmed by 4 bases and the J gene end by 4 bases; junction bases not matched to a gene: 4. CDR1 and CDR2 (germline): SGHRS, YFSETQ. This CDR3 reads CASSRDRGRTGELFF. CDR3 in DNA: TGCGCCAGCAGCCGGGACAGGGGCCGCACCGGGGAGCTGTTTTTT.

The chain links TRBV15 to TRBJ2-5; 11 nucleotides align to TRBD1. Germline assignment: CDR1 LNHNV and CDR2 YYDKDF (reference sequence). This CDR3 comprises 14 residues. With V trimmed by 0 bases and J by 10 bases, 4 bases remained unmatched. The CDR3 is CATSRDMGQGDQYF. CDR3 DNA sequence: TGTGCCACCAGCAGAGATATGGGACAGGGGGACCAGTACTTC.

The V and J genes are TRBV5-1 and TRBJ1-1; TRBD1 might be the D (6 bases). CDR3 size: 17 residues. With 3 bases removed from V and 5 bases from J, the gap between germline ends came to 23 bases. Looked up from germline, CDR1 is SGHRS and CDR2 is YFSETQ. In DNA, the CDR3 is TGCGCCAGCAGCTCGCTGCCGGGACATCAAAGGATGACTGAAGCTTTCTTT. Translating it yields CASSSLPGHQRMTEAFF.

V is TRBV25-1 and J is TRBJ2-1, with D possibly TRBD1 on 5 matching bases. The V end lost 5 bases, the J end lost 0 bases, and 17 bases lay between the germline ends. Germline loops: CDR1 MGHDK, CDR2 SYGVNS. This CDR3 has 17 amino acids. The CDR3 reads CASSSNPDSLSYNEQFF. CDR3 nucleotides: TGTGCCAGCAGTTCGAATCCCGACAGTCTCTCCTACAATGAGCAGTTCTTC.

This sequence joins TRBV6-6 and TRBJ2-7, with a tentative D call TRBD1 (6 bases). V gave up 9 bases and J gave up 0 bases, with 15 bases separating them. The CDR3 runs to 14 residues. From germline, CDR1 is MNHNY and CDR2 SVGAGI (reference sequence). The CDR3, as DNA: TGTGCCAGTCATAGCAGGGGATACTCCTACGAGCAGTACTTC. Protein sequence: CASHSRGYSYEQYF.

The table lists this clone with a few counts. V usage is TRBV19 and J usage is TRBJ2-1; D is uncertain. Trimming removed 2 bases at V and 5 bases at J, with 7 bases between. The CDR3 has 13 residues. Germline V gives CDR1 LNHDA, CDR2 SQIVND (reference sequence). The CDR3 region has the DNA TGTGCCAGTAGTATAACCAGAAACAATGAGCAGTTCTTC. It yields the protein CASSITRNNEQFF.

This chain uses TRBV5-1 with TRBJ1-4; 9 bases match TRBD1. CDR1 is SGHRS and CDR2 is YFSETQ in the germline V gene. CDR3 length: 17 amino acids. Trimming at V came to 5 bases and at J to 4 bases, leaving 12 bases not matched to a gene. The CDR3 region has the DNA TGCGCCAGCAGAGCGGGACCGGGACAGGGTGGTAATGAAAAACTGTTTTTT. Translating it yields CASRAGPGQGGNEKLFF. The full variable domain, rest sourced from reference TRBV5-1 and TRBJ1-4, is KAGVTQTPRYLIKTRGQQVTLSCSPISGHRSVSWYQQTPGQGLQFLFEYFSETQRNKGNFPGRFSGRQFSNSRSEMNVSTLELGDSALYLCASRAGPGQGGNEKLFFGSGTQLSVL.

The chain is built from TRBV5-4 and TRBJ2-1; the match to TRBD1 covers 9 bases. V was pared by 4 bases and J by 1 base, with 6 bases of the junction left unmatched. The V gene's germline CDR1 is SGHNT and CDR2 YYREEE (reference sequence). CDR3 length: 16 residues. The CDR3 DNA is TGTGCCAGCAGCCTTCCCGGGACAGGGTCCTACAATGAGCAGTTCTTC. This sequence encodes CASSLPGTGSYNEQFF.

This chain uses TRBV21-1 with TRBJ2-5; TRBD1 is the table's D call and was not checked against the DNA. TRBV21-1 is an annotated pseudogene. The CDR3 length is 15 residues. The CDR3 nucleotides read TGTGCCAGCAGCACCCCCGGACAGGCCCAAGAGACCCAGTACTTC. Translating it yields CASSTPGQAQETQYF.

For the CDR3, the DNA is TGCAGTGCTAGTGGGTCGGCGGCTAATGAAAAACTGTTTTTT. Protein product: CSASGSAANEKLFF. This chain uses TRBV20-1 with TRBJ1-4; D unresolved. Germline CDR1 DFQATT, CDR2 SNEGSKA (reference sequence). The CDR3 sequence is 14 residues long. V gave up 3 bases and J gave up 3 bases, with 11 bases separating them.

V and J are TRBV5-1 and TRBJ2-3; TRBD2 aligns across 15 bases. The CDR3 totals 17 residues. The germline V gene has CDR1 SGHRS and CDR2 YFSETQ. The trim removed 0 bases at V and 3 bases at J, leaving 2 bases unmatched. CDR3 amino acids: CASSLAGTSGGTDTQYF. The CDR3, as DNA: TGCGCCAGCAGCTTGGCCGGGACTAGCGGGGGGACAGATACGCAGTATTTT.

V is TRBV7-8 and J is TRBJ2-3; TRBD2 aligns across 12 bases. CDR3 length equals 15 residues. Germline V lookup: CDR1 SGHVS, CDR2 FQNEAQ. Trimming removed 2 bases from V and 4 bases from J; junction bases left unmatched: 1. The CDR3 DNA reads as TGTGCCAGCAGCTTACTAGCGGGGGGGGCAGATACGCAGTATTTT. Translation gives CASSLLAGGADTQYF.

The V and J genes are TRBV19 and TRBJ2-2, with 12 bases lining up with TRBD1. The CDR3 runs to 18 residues. After removal of 3 bases from V and 7 bases from J, the junction contained 12 bases not matched to a gene. Germline values: CDR1 LNHDA, CDR2 SQIVND (reference sequence). The CDR3, as DNA: TGTGCCAGTAGTATCCAAGTGTCGGGACAGGGGGCCTTCGGGGAGCTGTTTTTT. This encodes CASSIQVSGQGAFGELFF.

This rearrangement joins TRBV30 to TRBJ1-2, with D hard to call. Germline CDR1 reads GTSNPN; CDR2 reads SVGIG (reference sequence). The CDR3 has 12 residues. V dropped 3 bases and J dropped 6 bases, with 11 bases sitting between them. The DNA of the CDR3 is TGTGCCTGGAGACTCCCCAATAATGGCTACACCTTC. Translation: CAWRLPNNGYTF.